This is a list of T cell receptor beta chains from one sample in a study of blood T cell repertoires in COVID-19. TCRdb's copy holds only in-frame clones and misses some; the assay was immunoSEQ multiplex PCR. The table records around 46,000 clones, 70% to 90% of them present only once. Sequenced: peripheral blood. The receptors were gathered from a woman of 80 years or more with COVID-19, enrolled during active disease. The CDR3 runs from the conserved cysteine through the conserved F or W. A D gene is named only where the DNA matches it firmly. A clone size is listed for some rows: how often the clone was seen (once, few, many), or a class if it is expanded.

abundance,d_gene,v_gene,j_gene,CDR3aa,CDR3nt
.,.,TRBV6-1,TRBJ1-6,CASSEGSNSLGNSPLHF,TGTGCCAGCAGTGAAGGAAGTAACTCTCTAGGCAATTCACCCCTCCACTTT
.,TRBD1,TRBV4-3,TRBJ1-1,CASSQHRGETEAFF,TGCGCCAGCAGCCAACACAGGGGGGAGACTGAAGCTTTCTTT
few,TRBD1,TRBV9,TRBJ2-7,CASSAQDRGEQYF,TGTGCCAGCAGCGCGCAGGACAGGGGCGAGCAGTACTTC
.,TRBD2,TRBV7-3,TRBJ2-5,CASSTGLAPFRGEETQYF,TGTGCCAGCAGCACCGGACTAGCGCCTTTCAGAGGGGAAGAGACCCAGTACTTC
.,TRBD1,TRBV7-9,TRBJ2-6,CASSPGQTGANVLTF,TGTGCCAGCAGTCCGGGACAGACTGGGGCCAACGTCCTGACTTTC
.,TRBD2,TRBV9,TRBJ2-5,CASSGPGLAGGETQYF,TGTGCCAGCAGCGGCCCGGGACTAGCGGGGGGAGAGACCCAGTACTTC
.,TRBD1,TRBV7-2,TRBJ2-1,CASSLLGQGREQFF,TGTGCCAGCAGCTTACTGGGACAGGGGAGAGAGCAGTTCTTC
.,.,TRBV6-2/TRBV6-3,TRBJ2-7,CASSYGVGLEQYF,TGTGCCAGCAGTTATGGGGTTGGACTAGAGCAGTACTTC
.,.,TRBV21-1,TRBJ2-2,CASSKVGTGQGTGELFF,TGTGCCAGCAGCAAAGTCGGGACGGGACAGGGGACCGGGGAGCTGTTTTTT
.,TRBD1,TRBV5-1,TRBJ2-7,CASSLEPGTAIYEQYF,TGCGCCAGCAGCTTGGAACCCGGGACAGCGATCTACGAGCAGTACTTC
.,.,TRBV5-1,TRBJ2-1,CASSRTGEDGEQFF,TGCGCCAGCAGCAGAACAGGGGAGGATGGTGAGCAGTTCTTC
.,.,TRBV19,TRBJ2-3,CASSSGISDTQYF,TGTGCCAGTAGTAGCGGGATCTCAGATACGCAGTATTTT
.,TRBD1,TRBV2,TRBJ2-5,CASRDRGETQYF,TGTGCCAGCAGGGACAGGGGTGAGACCCAGTACTTC
.,.,TRBV3-1/TRBV3-2,TRBJ1-5,CASSQEVSHQPQHF,TGTGCCAGCAGCCAAGAGGTGAGTCATCAGCCCCAGCATTTT
.,.,TRBV7-2,TRBJ1-6,CASSLGRPMPLHF,TGTGCCAGCAGCTTAGGCAGGCCCATGCCCCTCCACTTT
.,TRBD1,TRBV5-5,TRBJ1-2,CASSLTGANYGYTF,TGTGCCAGCAGCTTGACAGGGGCAAACTATGGCTACACCTTC
.,TRBD2,TRBV5-1,TRBJ2-5,CASSGGSGLTEETQYF,TGCGCCAGCAGCGGGGGTAGCGGGTTAACGGAAGAGACCCAGTACTTC
.,TRBD2,TRBV7-2,TRBJ2-1,CASSLVGGVYNEQFF,TGTGCCAGCAGCTTAGTCGGGGGGGTCTACAATGAGCAGTTCTTC
.,TRBD1,TRBV7-9,TRBJ1-2,CASSLRGQDRDYGYTF,TGTGCCAGCAGCTTAAGGGGACAGGACAGGGACTATGGCTACACCTTC
.,.,TRBV19,TRBJ1-5,CASSIGTINQPQHF,TGTGCCAGTAGTATAGGGACAATAAATCAGCCCCAGCATTTT
.,TRBD2,TRBV13,TRBJ2-1,CASSGRGGSSGPYNEQFF,TGTGCCAGCAGCGGACGGGGGGGTAGTAGCGGACCTTACAATGAGCAGTTCTTC
.,.,TRBV7-9,TRBJ2-1,CASSRLEEQFF,TGTGCCAGCAGCCGACTAGAGGAGCAGTTCTTC
.,TRBD2,TRBV28,TRBJ2-5,CASGASGPETQYF,TGTGCCAGCGGGGCTAGCGGACCGGAGACCCAGTACTTC
.,TRBD1,TRBV7-2,TRBJ1-1,CASSLGADRGGQRWTEAFF,TGTGCCAGCAGCTTAGGAGCCGACAGGGGTGGCCAACGGTGGACTGAAGCTTTCTTT
.,TRBD1,TRBV4-3,TRBJ2-7,CASSQVGIFGTAPYEQYF,TGCGCCAGCAGCCAAGTTGGTATTTTCGGGACAGCACCCTACGAGCAGTACTTC
.,.,TRBV6-6,TRBJ1-1,CASTFVLNTEAFF,TGTGCCAGCACGTTCGTTTTGAACACTGAAGCTTTCTTT
.,.,TRBV27,TRBJ2-3,CASSFADTDTQYF,TGTGCCAGCAGTTTTGCGGACACAGATACGCAGTATTTT
.,.,TRBV6-2/TRBV6-3,TRBJ2-7,CASSRLDMPYEQYF,TGTGCCAGCAGTCGCCTCGACATGCCCTACGAGCAGTACTTC
.,TRBD1,TRBV27,TRBJ2-2,CASKSYSGGMNTGELFF,TGTGCCAGCAAATCATATTCAGGGGGCATGAACACCGGGGAGCTGTTTTTT
.,.,TRBV4-3,TRBJ1-6,CASSQATALYNSPLHF,TGCGCCAGCAGCCAGGCGACAGCGCTTTATAATTCACCCCTCCACTTT
.,.,TRBV6-1,TRBJ2-1,CASSEAIKKSYNEQFF,TGTGCCAGCAGTGAAGCTATAAAAAAATCCTACAATGAGCAGTTCTTC
.,.,TRBV7-3,TRBJ2-1,CASSFSTSSEQFF,TGTGCCAGCAGCTTTTCTACTAGTAGCGAGCAGTTCTTC
.,.,TRBV9,TRBJ1-1,CASSVAGGAKNTEAFF,TGTGCCAGCAGCGTAGCTGGGGGCGCTAAGAACACTGAAGCTTTCTTT
.,TRBD2,TRBV4-1,TRBJ2-7,CASSKGLAGLSYEQYF,TGCGCCAGCAGCAAGGGACTAGCGGGACTCTCCTACGAGCAGTACTTC
.,.,TRBV7-2,TRBJ1-6,CASSSGGENSPLHF,TGTGCCAGCAGCTCTGGCGGGGAGAATTCACCCCTCCACTTT
.,TRBD1,TRBV5-5,TRBJ1-1,CASSLEGTAEAFF,TGTGCCAGCAGCTTGGAGGGGACAGCAGAAGCTTTCTTT
.,TRBD2,TRBV5-1,TRBJ2-1,CASSLEIGGRGYNEQFF,TGCGCCAGCAGCTTGGAAATCGGCGGGAGAGGTTACAATGAGCAGTTCTTC
.,TRBD2,TRBV5-8,TRBJ2-6,CASRRTSGGSGANVLTF,TGTGCCAGCAGACGGACTAGCGGGGGCTCTGGGGCCAACGTCCTGACTTTC
.,.,TRBV2,TRBJ1-2,CASSEEGNYGYTF,TGTGCCAGCAGTGAGGAGGGTAACTATGGCTACACCTTC
few,.,TRBV21-1,TRBJ1-1,CASILQGEAFF,TGTGCCAGCATCCTACAGGGAGAAGCTTTCTTT
.,TRBD2,TRBV5-1,TRBJ2-1,CASSLEGLAGGPHEQFF,TGCGCCAGCAGCTTGGAGGGACTAGCGGGAGGGCCACATGAGCAGTTCTTC
.,TRBD2,TRBV4-2,TRBJ2-7,CASSHPWASGASYEQYF,TGTGCCAGCAGCCACCCGTGGGCTAGCGGGGCCTCCTACGAGCAGTACTTC
.,.,TRBV7-2,TRBJ1-2,CASSPERVNLIDTF,TGTGCCAGCAGCCCAGAGAGGGTCAACTTAATCGACACCTTC
.,TRBD1,TRBV5-4,TRBJ2-7,CASSRDSHLEQYF,TGTGCCAGCAGCAGGGACAGCCATCTCGAGCAGTACTTC
.,TRBD2,TRBV24-1,TRBJ2-1,CATSDYGLAGGYEQFF,TGTGCCACCAGTGATTACGGACTAGCGGGAGGCTATGAGCAGTTCTTC
few,TRBD1,TRBV5-1,TRBJ1-2,CASSRGQRERNYGYTF,TGCGCCAGCAGCCGGGGACAGCGCGAGCGTAACTATGGCTACACCTTC
.,.,TRBV7-2,TRBJ1-1,CASSLVQGREAFF,TGTGCCAGCAGCTTAGTTCAGGGGCGCGAAGCTTTCTTT
.,TRBD1,TRBV5-1,TRBJ2-3,CASSNGQGGQDTQYF,TGCGCCAGCAGCAACGGACAGGGCGGGCAAGATACGCAGTATTTT
.,TRBD2,TRBV6-2/TRBV6-3,TRBJ2-7,CASSYSAWTSGSYEQYF,TGTGCCAGCAGTTACTCTGCTTGGACTAGCGGGAGTTACGAGCAGTACTTC
.,.,TRBV5-1,TRBJ1-2,CASSPTDHGYTF,TGCGCCAGCAGCCCGACAGACCATGGCTACACCTTC
.,TRBD1,TRBV6-2/TRBV6-3,TRBJ1-5,CASSRTGGNQPQHF,TGTGCCAGCAGTAGGACAGGGGGGAATCAGCCCCAGCATTTT
.,TRBD2,TRBV19,TRBJ2-1,CASSLTSGSFDEQFF,TGTGCCAGTAGTCTAACTAGCGGCTCCTTTGATGAGCAGTTCTTC
.,.,TRBV5-4,TRBJ2-7,CASSPDLMDYEQYF,TGTGCCAGCAGCCCGGACTTAATGGACTACGAGCAGTACTTC
.,.,TRBV28,TRBJ1-1,CASIRVRNTEAFF,TGTGCCAGCATCAGGGTGAGGAACACTGAAGCTTTCTTT
.,.,TRBV5-5,TRBJ1-4,CASSSTGEGGKLFF,TGTGCCAGCAGCTCAACAGGTGAAGGGGGAAAACTGTTTTTT
.,TRBD1,TRBV18,TRBJ2-7,CASSPLGQGGEQYF,TGTGCCAGCTCACCACTGGGACAGGGAGGCGAGCAGTACTTC
.,.,TRBV21-1,TRBJ1-5,CASVSPQGQHQPQHF,TGTGCCAGCGTATCCCCCCAGGGGCAACATCAGCCCCAGCATTTT